Listed below are T cell receptor beta chains from one sample, sequenced in a study of blood T cells in healthy people across ages. TCRdb analysed the 5' RACE reads with MiXCR anew, one entry per CDR3 protein. The data contain around 1,600,000 distinct CDR3 sequences, 40% to 45% of them singletons. Sequencing input: blood. The receptors originated from a woman between 18 and 29 years old in good health. Both conserved end residues are part of each CDR3. Each record gives: J gene, V gene, clone size, D gene, CDR3 protein, CDR3 DNA. The D gene is left open where the match is weak. Not every row has a clone size; where given, it reads once, few, many or a size class.

TRBJ2-2 TRBV20-1 . . CSARTGTYTGELFF TGCAGTGCCAGAACAGGGACCTACACCGGGGAGCTGTTTTTT
TRBJ1-2 TRBV2 . . CASSWTASPNYGHTF TGTGCCAGCAGTTGGACAGCCTCCCCTAACTATGGCCACACCTTC
TRBJ2-7 TRBV5-1 . . CASSSPGSANEQYF TGCGCCAGCAGCTCGCCAGGGTCCGCTAATGAGCAGTACTTC
TRBJ2-5 TRBV5-1 . TRBD1 CASSSGGQGTQYF TGCGCCAGCAGCTCAGGGGGACAGGGGACCCAGTACTTC
TRBJ2-1 TRBV7-9 . . CASTGCNEQFF TGTGCCAGCACCGGATGCAATGAGCAGTTCTTC
TRBJ1-1 TRBV12-3/TRBV12-4 few TRBD1 CASSLDRGPTEAFF TGTGCCAGCAGTTTAGACAGGGGCCCCACTGAAGCTTTCTTT
TRBJ2-7 TRBV29-1 . . CSALYQLGYEQYF TGCAGCGCCTTATACCAACTTGGCTACGAGCAGTACTTC
TRBJ2-3 TRBV12-5 . . CASGLSGFPHTDTQYF TGTGCTAGTGGTTTGTCAGGATTCCCCCACACAGATACGCAGTATTTT
TRBJ1-1 TRBV21-1 few . CASSNRTVSEAFF TGTGCCAGCAGCAACCGGACAGTTTCCGAAGCTTTCTTT
TRBJ2-7 TRBV4-1 . TRBD1 CASSQNDGFGTGAYEQYF TGCGCCAGCAGCCAAAATGACGGATTCGGGACAGGGGCCTACGAGCAGTACTTC
TRBJ2-7 TRBV2 . TRBD1 CASTRQGLYEQYF TGTGCCAGCACCCGACAGGGGCTGTACGAGCAGTACTTC
TRBJ1-1 TRBV4-2 few TRBD1 CASSQGGTGKSEAFF TGTGCCAGCAGCCAAGGGGGGACAGGGAAATCTGAAGCTTTCTTT
TRBJ2-1 TRBV29-1 . . CSVGDAVGISSSYNEQFF TGCAGCGTTGGAGACGCTGTGGGTATATCGAGCTCCTACAATGAGCAGTTCTTC
TRBJ1-5 TRBV12-3/TRBV12-4 . . CASSWWKASNQPQHF TGTGCCAGCAGTTGGTGGAAGGCTAGCAATCAGCCCCAGCATTTT
TRBJ1-6 TRBV5-5 . . CASSRSDPTNSPLHF TGTGCCAGCAGCCGTTCAGATCCGACTAATTCACCCCTCCACTTT
TRBJ2-3 TRBV7-2 few . CASSRLGGLLYTDTQYF TGTGCCAGCAGCCGTCTCGGGGGCCTCTTATACACAGATACGCAGTATTTT
TRBJ2-1 TRBV7-3 few . CASSSSTGALNEQFF TGTGCCAGCAGCTCCTCGACGGGAGCCCTCAATGAGCAGTTCTTC
TRBJ2-7 TRBV4-3 . . CASSQVTGSSYEQYF TGCGCCAGCAGCCAAGTTACGGGAAGCTCCTACGAGCAGTACTTC
TRBJ2-3 TRBV29-1 . TRBD2 CSVGTSGRISDTQYF TGCAGCGTAGGGACTAGCGGGAGGATTTCAGATACGCAGTATTTT
TRBJ1-2 TRBV6-2/TRBV6-3 . TRBD1 CASNDGGTAYGYTF TGTGCCAGCAACGACGGGGGGACAGCCTATGGCTACACCTTC
TRBJ2-3 TRBV11-2 few TRBD2 CASSIPASGGGTDTQYF TGTGCCAGCAGCATACCCGCTAGCGGGGGGGGCACAGATACGCAGTATTTT
TRBJ1-5 TRBV6-2/TRBV6-3 few TRBD1 CASSYSGQGQPQHF TGTGCCAGCAGTTACTCGGGACAGGGACAGCCCCAGCATTTT
TRBJ1-4 TRBV9 . . CASSPPTGRANEKLFF TGTGCCAGCAGCCCACCCACTGGAAGGGCTAATGAAAAACTGTTTTTT
TRBJ2-5 TRBV6-1 . . CASSEAGVRVWTQYF TGTGCCAGCAGTGAAGCGGGTGTGAGAGTATGGACCCAGTACTTC
TRBJ2-1 TRBV29-1 many . CSVEEVDYSYNEQFF TGCAGCGTTGAAGAAGTGGACTACTCCTACAATGAGCAGTTCTTC
TRBJ1-1 TRBV5-1 . TRBD1 CASSRLGTELVNTEAFF TGCGCCAGCAGCCGCTTGGGGACAGAGCTAGTGAACACTGAAGCTTTCTTT
TRBJ2-7 TRBV6-2/TRBV6-3 . . CASSYILAGAYNEQYF TGTGCCAGCAGTTACATTCTCGCGGGGGCTTACAATGAGCAGTACTTC
TRBJ2-7 TRBV6-1 few TRBD2 CASSPTGRARSFYEQYF TGTGCCAGCAGTCCCACTGGGAGGGCCCGATCTTTCTACGAGCAGTACTTC
TRBJ1-2 TRBV4-3 few . CASSKEPPGTANYGYTF TGCGCCAGCAGCAAAGAACCCCCCGGGACTGCGAACTATGGCTACACCTTC
TRBJ1-2 TRBV6-5 few . CASSYGGHGYTF TGTGCCAGCAGTTACGGCGGCCATGGCTACACCTTC
TRBJ2-3 TRBV21-1 . . CASSKGPTKFGQYF TGTGCCAGCAGCAAAGGCCCGACTAAATTCGGGCAGTATTTT
TRBJ1-1 TRBV7-2 few . CASSLTGIWMNTEAFF TGTGCCAGCAGCTTAACAGGGATTTGGATGAACACTGAAGCTTTCTTT
TRBJ2-1 TRBV4-2 once TRBD2 CASSQDGRGAPGSEQFF TGTGCCAGCAGCCAAGATGGGCGGGGGGCTCCTGGAAGTGAGCAGTTCTTC
TRBJ2-7 TRBV28 . . CASRISTEYEQYF TGTGCCAGTCGAATCTCGACTGAATACGAGCAGTACTTC
TRBJ1-1 TRBV28 . TRBD1 CASRAGQQTSEAFF TGTGCCAGCAGGGCGGGACAGCAGACCTCTGAAGCTTTCTTT
TRBJ2-1 TRBV3-1 . . CASSQRGGGAYNEQFF TGTGCCAGCAGCCAGCGAGGGGGGGGGGCCTACAATGAGCAGTTCTTC
TRBJ2-1 TRBV6-5 few . CASSYRLATYNEQFF TGTGCCAGCAGTTACCGCCTAGCGACCTACAATGAGCAGTTCTTC
TRBJ1-6 TRBV27 few . CASSITGSSYNSPLHF TGTGCCAGCAGTATTACAGGGAGCTCCTATAATTCACCCCTCCACTTT
TRBJ2-1 TRBV7-3 few . CASTTRISYNEQFF TGTGCCAGCACCACTAGGATATCTTACAATGAGCAGTTCTTC
TRBJ2-3 TRBV20-1 few TRBD2 CSACGGRCDTQYF TGCAGTGCTTGCGGGGGAAGATGCGATACGCAGTATTTT
TRBJ2-1 TRBV29-1 . . CSVECSRGNEQFF TGCAGCGTTGAATGTAGCAGGGGCAATGAGCAGTTCTTC
TRBJ2-3 TRBV4-2 . . CASSQGTDSSTDTQYF TGTGCCAGCAGCCAAGGGACCGACTCTAGCACAGATACGCAGTATTTT
TRBJ1-6 TRBV28 few . CASNLSPGAGENSPLHF TGTGCCAGCAACCTATCCCCCGGGGCAGGTGAAAATTCACCCCTCCACTTT
TRBJ2-7 TRBV6-2/TRBV6-3 . . CASSDGDAYEQYF TGTGCCAGCAGTGACGGAGACGCCTACGAGCAGTACTTC